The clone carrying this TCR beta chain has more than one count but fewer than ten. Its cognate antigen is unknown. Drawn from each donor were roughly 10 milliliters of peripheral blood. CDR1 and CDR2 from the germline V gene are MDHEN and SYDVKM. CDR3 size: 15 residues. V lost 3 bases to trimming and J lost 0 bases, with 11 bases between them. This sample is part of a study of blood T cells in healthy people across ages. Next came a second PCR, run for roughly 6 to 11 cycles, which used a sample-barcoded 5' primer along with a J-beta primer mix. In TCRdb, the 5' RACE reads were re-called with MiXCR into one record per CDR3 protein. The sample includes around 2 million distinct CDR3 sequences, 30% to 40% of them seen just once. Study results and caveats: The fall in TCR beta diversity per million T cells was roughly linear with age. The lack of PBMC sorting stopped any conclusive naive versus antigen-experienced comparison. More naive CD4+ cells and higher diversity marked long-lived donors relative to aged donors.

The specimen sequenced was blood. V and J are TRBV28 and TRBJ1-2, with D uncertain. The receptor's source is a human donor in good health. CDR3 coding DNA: TGTGCCAGCAGTTTGGTCAGCATAGCTAACTATGGCTACACCTTC. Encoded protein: CASSLVSIANYGYTF.